This TCR beta chain emerged from a study of cytomegalovirus exposure and HLA in healthy donors. The study, taken as a whole, reports: Cytomegalovirus status, reportedly, was diagnosed with high specificity and sensitivity by the classifier.

V shed 7 bases and J shed 4 bases, with 16 bases lying between them. The CDR3 has 14 amino acids. Per the germline V gene, CDR1 is MNHNY and CDR2 is SVGAGI (reference sequence). Data came from immunoSEQ multiplex PCR; TCRdb stores just in-frame clones and leaves some out. The sample includes some 170,000 clones, 85% of them seen just once. In its sample, this clone was seen once. The antigen is not known. The clonotype originates from a man younger than 40 in good health and CMV-seropositive. J is TRBJ1-2 and V is TRBV6-6; D unclear. Sample: PBMCs. The CDR3 region is CASMEGGVIYGYTF. As DNA, the CDR3 is TGTGCCAGCATGGAGGGCGGTGTTATCTATGGCTACACCTTC.